These 2 T cell receptor beta chains were all obtained from the same sample, sequenced in a study of blood T cell repertoires in COVID-19. The assay was immunoSEQ multiplex PCR, and TCRdb's table has in-frame clones only and misses some. The repertoire holds about 180,000 clones, with about 85% as singletons. Sequences were obtained from PBMCs or T cells enriched from blood (not recorded which). The receptor set was obtained from a man in his forties or fifties who had recovered from COVID-19.

This chain links TRBV27 with TRBJ1-6; TRBD1 aligns across 7 bases. The CDR3 sequence is 18 residues long. Germline CDR1 reads MNHEY; CDR2 reads SMNVEV (reference sequence). J lost 7 bases, V lost 3 bases, and 15 bases had no gene match. As DNA, the CDR3 is TGTGCCAGCAGTTTGGGGTGGTTTAGGACAGGACAAAATTCACCCCTCCACTTT. It encodes CASSLGWFRTGQNSPLHF.

This chain connects TRBV13 to TRBJ1-1, with D unresolved. The CDR3 spans 12 residues. V lost 2 bases and J 4 bases, leaving 5 bases between the germline ends. CDR1 PRHDT and CDR2 FYEKMQ come from the germline V gene (reference sequence). DNA for the CDR3: TGTGCCAGCAGCTTATGGAGCACTGAAGCTTTCTTT. This gives the protein CASSLWSTEAFF.